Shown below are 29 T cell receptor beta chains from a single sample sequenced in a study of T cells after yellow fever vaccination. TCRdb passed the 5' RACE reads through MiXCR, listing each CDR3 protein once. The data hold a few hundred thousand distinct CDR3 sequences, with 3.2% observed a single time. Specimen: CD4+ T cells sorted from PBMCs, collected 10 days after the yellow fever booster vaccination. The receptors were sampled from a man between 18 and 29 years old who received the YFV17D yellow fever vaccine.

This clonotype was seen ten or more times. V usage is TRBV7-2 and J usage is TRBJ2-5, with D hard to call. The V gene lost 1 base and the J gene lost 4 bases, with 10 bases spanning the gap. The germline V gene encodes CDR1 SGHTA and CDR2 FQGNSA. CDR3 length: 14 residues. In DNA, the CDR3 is TGTGCCAGCAGCTTAGGCTTGGGAATAGAGACCCAGTACTTC. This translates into CASSLGLGIETQYF.

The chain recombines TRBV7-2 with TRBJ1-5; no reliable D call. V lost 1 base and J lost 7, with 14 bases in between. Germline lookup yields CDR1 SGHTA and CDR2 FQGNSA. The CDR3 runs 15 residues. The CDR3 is CASSLEGQPGQPQHF. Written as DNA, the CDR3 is TGTGCCAGCAGCTTAGAGGGTCAGCCGGGCCAGCCCCAGCATTTT.

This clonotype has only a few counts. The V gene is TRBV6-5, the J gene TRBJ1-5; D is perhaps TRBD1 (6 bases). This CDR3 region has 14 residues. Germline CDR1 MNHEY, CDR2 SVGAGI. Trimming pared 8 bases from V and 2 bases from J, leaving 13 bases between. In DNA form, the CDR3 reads TGTGCCAGCCAACCGGGGGGGCGCAATCAGCCCCAGCATTTT. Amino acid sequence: CASQPGGRNQPQHF.

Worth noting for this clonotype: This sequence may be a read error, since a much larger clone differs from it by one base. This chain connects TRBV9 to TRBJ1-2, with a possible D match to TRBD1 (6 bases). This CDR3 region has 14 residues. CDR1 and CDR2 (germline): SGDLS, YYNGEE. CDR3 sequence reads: CAGSVGEGVYGYTF. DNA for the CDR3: TGTGCCGGCAGCGTAGGTGAGGGGGTTTATGGCTACACCTTC.

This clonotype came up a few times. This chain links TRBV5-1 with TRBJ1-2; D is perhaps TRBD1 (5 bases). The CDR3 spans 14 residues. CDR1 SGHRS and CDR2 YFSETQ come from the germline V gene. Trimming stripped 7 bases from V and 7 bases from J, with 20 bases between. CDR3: CASRGGNFRGGYTF. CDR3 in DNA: TGCGCCAGCCGCGGGGGAAATTTCAGAGGTGGCTACACCTTC.

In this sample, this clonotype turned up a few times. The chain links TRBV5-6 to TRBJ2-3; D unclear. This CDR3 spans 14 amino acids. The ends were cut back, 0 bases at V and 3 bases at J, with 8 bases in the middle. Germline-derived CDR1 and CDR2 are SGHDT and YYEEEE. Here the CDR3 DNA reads TGTGCCAGCAGCTTGGCGCAGCCTACAGATACGCAGTATTTT. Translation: CASSLAQPTDTQYF. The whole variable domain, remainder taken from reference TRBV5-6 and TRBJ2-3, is DAGVTQSPTHLIKTRGQQVTLRCSPKSGHDTVSWYQQALGQGPQFIFQYYEEEERQRGNFPDRFSGHQFPNYSSELNVNALLLGDSALYLCASSLAQPTDTQYFGPGTRLTVL.

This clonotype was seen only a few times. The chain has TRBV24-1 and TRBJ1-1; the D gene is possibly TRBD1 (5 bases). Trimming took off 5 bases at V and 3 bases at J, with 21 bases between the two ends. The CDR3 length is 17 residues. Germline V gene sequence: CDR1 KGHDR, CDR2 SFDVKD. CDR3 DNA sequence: TGTGCCACCAGTGCCGTCGACAGTCAGGGTTGGGACACTGAAGCTTTCTTT. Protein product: CATSAVDSQGWDTEAFF.

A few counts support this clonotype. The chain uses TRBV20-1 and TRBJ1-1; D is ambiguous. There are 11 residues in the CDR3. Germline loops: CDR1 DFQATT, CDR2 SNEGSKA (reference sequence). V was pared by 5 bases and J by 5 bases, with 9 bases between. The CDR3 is CSAYGRTEAFF. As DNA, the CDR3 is TGCAGTGCTTACGGGAGAACTGAAGCTTTCTTT.

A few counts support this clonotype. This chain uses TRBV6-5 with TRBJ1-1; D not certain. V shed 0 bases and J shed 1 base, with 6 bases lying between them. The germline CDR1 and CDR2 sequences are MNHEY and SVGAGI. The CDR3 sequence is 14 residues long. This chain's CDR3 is CASSYSYQNTEAFF. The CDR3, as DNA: TGTGCCAGCAGTTACTCCTATCAGAACACTGAAGCTTTCTTT.

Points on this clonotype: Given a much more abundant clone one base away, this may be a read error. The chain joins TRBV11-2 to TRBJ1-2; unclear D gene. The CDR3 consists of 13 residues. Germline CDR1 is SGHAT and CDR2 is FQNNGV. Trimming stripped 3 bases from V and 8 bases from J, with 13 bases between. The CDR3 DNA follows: TGTGCCAGCAGCTTGACGGACTGTGGAGGCTACACCTTC. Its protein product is CASSLTDCGGYTF.

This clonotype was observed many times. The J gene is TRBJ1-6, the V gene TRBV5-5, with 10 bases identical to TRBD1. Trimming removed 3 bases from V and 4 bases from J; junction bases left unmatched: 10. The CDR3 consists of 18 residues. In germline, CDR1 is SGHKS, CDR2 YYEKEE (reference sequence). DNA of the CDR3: TGTGCCAGCAGCTCAATTTCGACAGGGGGCAGTTATAATTCACCCCTCCACTTT. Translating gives CASSSISTGGSYNSPLHF.

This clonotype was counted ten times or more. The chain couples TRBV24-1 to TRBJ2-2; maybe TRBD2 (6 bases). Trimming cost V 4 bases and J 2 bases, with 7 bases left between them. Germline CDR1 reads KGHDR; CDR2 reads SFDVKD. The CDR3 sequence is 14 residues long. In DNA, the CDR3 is TGTGCCACCAGTGACGGGGGAAACACCGGGGAGCTGTTTTTT. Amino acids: CATSDGGNTGELFF.

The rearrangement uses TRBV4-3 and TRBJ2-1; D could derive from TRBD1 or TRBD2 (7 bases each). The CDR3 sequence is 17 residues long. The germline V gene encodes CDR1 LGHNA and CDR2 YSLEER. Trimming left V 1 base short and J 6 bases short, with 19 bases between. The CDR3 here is CASSQGGGTVRGNEQFF. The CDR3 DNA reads TGCGCCAGCAGCCAAGGGGGAGGGACAGTAAGGGGCAATGAGCAGTTCTTC.

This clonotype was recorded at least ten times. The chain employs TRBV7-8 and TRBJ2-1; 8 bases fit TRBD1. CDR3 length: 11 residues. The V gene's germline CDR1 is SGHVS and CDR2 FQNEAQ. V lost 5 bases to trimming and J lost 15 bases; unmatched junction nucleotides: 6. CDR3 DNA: TGTGCCAGCAGCGAGGGGACAGGTCCGTTCTTC. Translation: CASSEGTGPFF.

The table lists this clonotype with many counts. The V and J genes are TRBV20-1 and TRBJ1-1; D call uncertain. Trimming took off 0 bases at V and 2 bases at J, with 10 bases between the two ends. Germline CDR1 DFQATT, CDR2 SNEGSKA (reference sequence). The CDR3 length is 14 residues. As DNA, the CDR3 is TGCAGTGCTAGAGATCGAAGGGCTAACACTGAAGCTTTCTTT. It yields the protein CSARDRRANTEAFF.

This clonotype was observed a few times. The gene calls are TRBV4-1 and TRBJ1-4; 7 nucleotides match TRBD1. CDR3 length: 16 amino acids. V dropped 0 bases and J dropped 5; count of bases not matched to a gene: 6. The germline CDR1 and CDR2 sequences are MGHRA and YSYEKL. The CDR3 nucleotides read TGCGCCAGCAGCCAAGACCGACAGGGTCGGAATGAAAAACTGTTTTTT. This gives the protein CASSQDRQGRNEKLFF.

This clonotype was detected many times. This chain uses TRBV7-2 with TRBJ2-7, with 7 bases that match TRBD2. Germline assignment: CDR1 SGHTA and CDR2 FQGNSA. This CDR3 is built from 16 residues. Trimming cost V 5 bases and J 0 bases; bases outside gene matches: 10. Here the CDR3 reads CASSPRPGTISYEQYF. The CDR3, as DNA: TGTGCCAGCAGCCCCCGCCCCGGGACTATCTCCTACGAGCAGTACTTC.

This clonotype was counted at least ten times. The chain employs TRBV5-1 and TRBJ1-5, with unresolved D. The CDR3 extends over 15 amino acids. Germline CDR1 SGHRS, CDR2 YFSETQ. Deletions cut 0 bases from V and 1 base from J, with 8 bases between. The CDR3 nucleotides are TGCGCCAGCAGCTTGGTTGCGGGGAGCAATCAGCCCCAGCATTTT. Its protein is CASSLVAGSNQPQHF.

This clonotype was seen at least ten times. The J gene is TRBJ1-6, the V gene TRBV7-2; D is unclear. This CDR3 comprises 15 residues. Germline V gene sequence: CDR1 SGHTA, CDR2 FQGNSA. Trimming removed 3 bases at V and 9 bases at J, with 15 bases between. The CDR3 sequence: CASSFYGEKASPLHF. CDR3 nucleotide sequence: TGTGCCAGCAGCTTTTACGGGGAGAAGGCTTCACCCCTCCACTTT.

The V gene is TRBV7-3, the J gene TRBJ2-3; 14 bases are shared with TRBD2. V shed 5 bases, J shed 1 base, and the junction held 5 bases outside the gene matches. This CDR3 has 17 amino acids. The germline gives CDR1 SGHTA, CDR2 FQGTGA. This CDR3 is CASSTPGLAGGTDTQYF. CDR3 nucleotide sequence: TGTGCCAGCAGCACACCGGGACTAGCGGGGGGCACAGATACGCAGTATTTT.

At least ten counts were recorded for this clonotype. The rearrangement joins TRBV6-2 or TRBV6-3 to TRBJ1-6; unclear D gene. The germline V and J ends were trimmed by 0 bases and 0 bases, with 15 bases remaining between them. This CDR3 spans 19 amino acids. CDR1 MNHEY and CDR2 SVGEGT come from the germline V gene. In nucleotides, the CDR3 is TGTGCCAGCAGTTACTCTGGGAGGCGGACTAGCTCCTATAATTCACCCCTCCACTTT. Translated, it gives CASSYSGRRTSSYNSPLHF.

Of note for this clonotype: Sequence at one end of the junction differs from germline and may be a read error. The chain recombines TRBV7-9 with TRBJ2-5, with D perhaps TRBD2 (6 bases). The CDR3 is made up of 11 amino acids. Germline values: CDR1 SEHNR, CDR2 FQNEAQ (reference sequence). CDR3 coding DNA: TGTGCCAGCAGCTTATGGGGGGATGTGGACTTC. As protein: CASSLWGDVDF.

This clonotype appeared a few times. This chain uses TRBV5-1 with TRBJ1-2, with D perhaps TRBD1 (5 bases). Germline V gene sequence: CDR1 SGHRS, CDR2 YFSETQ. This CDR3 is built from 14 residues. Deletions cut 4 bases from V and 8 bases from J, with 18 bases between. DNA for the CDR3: TGCGCCAGCAGCCCCAATGGAGGGGTAAAAGGCTACACCTTC. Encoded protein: CASSPNGGVKGYTF.

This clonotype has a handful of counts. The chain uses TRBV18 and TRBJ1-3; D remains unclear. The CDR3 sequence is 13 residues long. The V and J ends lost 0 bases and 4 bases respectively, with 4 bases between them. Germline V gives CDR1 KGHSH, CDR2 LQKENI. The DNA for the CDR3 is TGTGCCAGCTCACCACCGTTCGGAAACACCATATATTTT. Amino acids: CASSPPFGNTIYF.

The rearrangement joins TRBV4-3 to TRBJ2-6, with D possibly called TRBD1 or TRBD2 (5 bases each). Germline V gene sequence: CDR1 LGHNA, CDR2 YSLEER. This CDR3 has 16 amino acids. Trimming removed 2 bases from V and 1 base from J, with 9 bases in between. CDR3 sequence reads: CASSQFGGSGANVLTF. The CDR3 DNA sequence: TGCGCCAGCAGCCAATTTGGGGGTTCTGGGGCCAACGTCCTGACTTTC.

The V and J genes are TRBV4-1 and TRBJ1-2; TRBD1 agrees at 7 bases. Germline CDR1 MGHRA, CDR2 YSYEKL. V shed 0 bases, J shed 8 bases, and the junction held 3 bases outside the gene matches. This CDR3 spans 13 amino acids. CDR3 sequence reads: CASSQEPGGGYTF. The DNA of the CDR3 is TGCGCCAGCAGCCAAGAACCAGGGGGGGGCTACACCTTC.

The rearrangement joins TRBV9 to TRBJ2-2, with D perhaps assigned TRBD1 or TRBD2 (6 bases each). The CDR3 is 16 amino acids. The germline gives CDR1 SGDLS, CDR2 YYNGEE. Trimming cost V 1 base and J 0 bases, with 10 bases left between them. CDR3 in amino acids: CASSVRGDANTGELFF. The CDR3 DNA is TGTGCCAGCAGCGTAAGGGGGGACGCGAACACCGGGGAGCTGTTTTTT.

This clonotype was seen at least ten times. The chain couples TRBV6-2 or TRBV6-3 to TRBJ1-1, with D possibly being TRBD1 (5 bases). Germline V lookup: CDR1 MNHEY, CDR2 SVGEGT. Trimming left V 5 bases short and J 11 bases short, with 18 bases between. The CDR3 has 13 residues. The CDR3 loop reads CASSTLAREGAFF. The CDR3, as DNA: TGTGCCAGCAGTACCCTGGCCAGGGAAGGGGCTTTCTTT.

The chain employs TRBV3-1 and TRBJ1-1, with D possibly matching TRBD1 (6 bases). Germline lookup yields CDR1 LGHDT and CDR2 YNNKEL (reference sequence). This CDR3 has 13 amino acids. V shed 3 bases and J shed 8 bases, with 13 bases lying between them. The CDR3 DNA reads TGTGCCAGCAGCCAGCGGGGGGCCTTCGAAGCTTTCTTT. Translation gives CASSQRGAFEAFF. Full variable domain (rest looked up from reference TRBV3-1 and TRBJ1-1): DTAVSQTPKYLVTQMGNDKSIKCEQNLGHDTMYWYKQDSKKFLKIMFSYNNKELIINETVPNRFSPKSPDKAHLNLHINSLELGDSAVYFCASSQRGAFEAFFGQGTRLTVV.